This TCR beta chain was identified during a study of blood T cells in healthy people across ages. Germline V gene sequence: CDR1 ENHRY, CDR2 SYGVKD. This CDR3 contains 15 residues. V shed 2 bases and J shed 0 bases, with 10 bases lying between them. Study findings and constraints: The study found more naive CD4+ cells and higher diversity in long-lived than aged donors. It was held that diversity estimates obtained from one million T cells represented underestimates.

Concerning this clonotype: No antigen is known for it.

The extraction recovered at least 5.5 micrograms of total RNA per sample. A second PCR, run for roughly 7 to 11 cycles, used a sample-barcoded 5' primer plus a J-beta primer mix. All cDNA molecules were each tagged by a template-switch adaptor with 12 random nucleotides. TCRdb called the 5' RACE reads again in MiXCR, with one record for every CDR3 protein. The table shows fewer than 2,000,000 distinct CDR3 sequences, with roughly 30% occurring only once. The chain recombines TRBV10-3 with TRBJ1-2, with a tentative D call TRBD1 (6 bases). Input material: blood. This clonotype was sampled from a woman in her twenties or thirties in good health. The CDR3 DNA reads TGTGCCATCAGTGAGGCCCGGACAGCTAACTATGGCTACACCTTC. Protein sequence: CAISEARTANYGYTF.